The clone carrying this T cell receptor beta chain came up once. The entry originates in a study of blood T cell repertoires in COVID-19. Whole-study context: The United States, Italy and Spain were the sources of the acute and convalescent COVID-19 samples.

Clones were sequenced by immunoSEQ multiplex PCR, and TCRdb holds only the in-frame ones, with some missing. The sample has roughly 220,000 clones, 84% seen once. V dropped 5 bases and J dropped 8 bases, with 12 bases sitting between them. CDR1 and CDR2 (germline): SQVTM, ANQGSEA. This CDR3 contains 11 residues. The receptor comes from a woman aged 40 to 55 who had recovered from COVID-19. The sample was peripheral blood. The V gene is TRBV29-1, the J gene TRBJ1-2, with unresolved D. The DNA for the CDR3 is TGCAGCGTTTCCGAGCGGTACGGCTACACCTTC. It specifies CSVSERYGYTF.